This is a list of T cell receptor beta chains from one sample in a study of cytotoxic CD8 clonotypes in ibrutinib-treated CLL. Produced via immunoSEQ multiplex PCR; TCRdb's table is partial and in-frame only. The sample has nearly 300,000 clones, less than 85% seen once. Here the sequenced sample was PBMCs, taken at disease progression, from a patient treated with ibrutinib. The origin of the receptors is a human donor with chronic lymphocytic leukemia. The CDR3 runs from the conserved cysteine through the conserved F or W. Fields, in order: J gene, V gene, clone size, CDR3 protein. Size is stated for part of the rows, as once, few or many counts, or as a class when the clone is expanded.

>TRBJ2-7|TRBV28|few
CASSPFSEQYF
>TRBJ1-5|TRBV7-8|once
CASSQNGDQPQHF
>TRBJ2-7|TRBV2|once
CASSATTSSYEQYF
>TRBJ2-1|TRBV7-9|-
CASLMSSYNEQFF
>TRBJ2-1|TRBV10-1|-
CASSESVGGGRYNEQFF
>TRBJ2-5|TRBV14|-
CASSQDYPPRGTMYF
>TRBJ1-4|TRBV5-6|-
CASSLVAATNEKLFF
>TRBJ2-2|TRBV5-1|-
CASSHGTANTGELFF
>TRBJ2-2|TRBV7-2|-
CASSAIQGTGELFF
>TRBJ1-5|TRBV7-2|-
CASSLQGQPNQPQHF
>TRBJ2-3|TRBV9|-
CASSDGLAGTDTQYF
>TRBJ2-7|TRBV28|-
CASTQHPTYEQYF
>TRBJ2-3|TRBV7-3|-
CASSRSPATDTQYF
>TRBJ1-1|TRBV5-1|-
CASSSQGDTEAFF
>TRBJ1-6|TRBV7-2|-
CASSLTRYNSPLHF
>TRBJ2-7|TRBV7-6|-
CASSLDEGREQYF
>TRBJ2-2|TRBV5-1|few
CASSPTASGLAATGELFF
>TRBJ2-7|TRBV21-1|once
CASSKDPLAAQTYEQYF
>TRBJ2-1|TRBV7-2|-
CASSSRGAILNEQFF
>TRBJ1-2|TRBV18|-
CASSPEGALRYGYTF
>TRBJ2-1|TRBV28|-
CASSSPWRSGISAGEQFF
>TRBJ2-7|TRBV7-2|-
CASSRSGISYEQYF
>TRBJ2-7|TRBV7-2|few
CASSLAGTGDYEQYF
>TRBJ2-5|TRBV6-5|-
CASSPLGGAQETQYF
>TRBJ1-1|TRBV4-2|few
CASSQAGYTEAFF
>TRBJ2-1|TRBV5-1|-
CASSRVPGLRTYNEQFF
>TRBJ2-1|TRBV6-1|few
CASSWGGADEQFF
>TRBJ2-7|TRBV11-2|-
CASSLAGVGYEQYF